The source of this T cell receptor (beta chain) is a study of cytomegalovirus exposure and HLA in healthy donors (TCRdb year 2017). About the study as a whole: According to a later analysis, one platform produced both the roughly 120 validation repertoires and the 730 or so repertoires of the first cohort. In addition to the first cohort of around 670 subjects, a separate validation cohort of 130 or so different subjects was used. The study aimed to test whether signatures of past pathogen exposure could be identified by cataloging public T cell receptors. To predict cytomegalovirus infection status, the study brought together high-throughput TCR immunosequencing, statistical association of individual TCRs with disease status, and machine learning. What the authors observed across the whole study: All 130 or so repertoires were used to score co-occurrence in the validation cohort in a later analysis, because that analysis had no HLA typing for the cohort. Most TCR sequences were observed very rarely across donors, whereas some public TCRs were present in many individuals. A total of some 180 TCR beta chains were listed by the study as associated with cytomegalovirus. It was suggested by the authors that the approach could potentially be generalized to other disease states and immunological phenotypes. In vitro tests confirmed that a few of the cytomegalovirus-associated TCR beta chains recognize cytomegalovirus antigens. Cytomegalovirus status was reported to be diagnosed by the classifier with high specificity and sensitivity in both the original and validation cohorts. Of the cluster scores, approximately 95% were above 0 in a later analysis, which found that TCRs clustered in the first cohort also tended to co-occur in the 120 or so validation repertoires.

Separate from the approximately 670-subject first cohort, the validation cohort of around 130 subjects was the group to which the donors belonged. Remarks on this clone: What antigen it recognizes has not been identified. Base qualities are not at hand, and no much larger clone is one base apart.

The method was the immunoSEQ multiplex PCR assay. In the paper's pipeline: To diagnose cytomegalovirus status from the catalog of TCR beta chain sequences, a statistical classification framework was built. TCRdb limited this immuneACCESS table to in-frame rearrangements with V and J called. A share of clones is missing; checked studies link under half to unresolved V genes, and the rest is unexplained. The D gene and trimming were derived from the DNA, and the V and J assignments and clone size from that table. The sample has about 78,000 clones on record, 96% of them singletons. The leading ten clones occupy 1.6% of the sample. From its cysteine to its phenylalanine, the CDR3 spans 17 amino acids. Of all the DNA, just the CDR3 is kept, 51 bases in frame from base 1. Clipping removes 2 bases from V and 3 bases from J, with 8 as the unmatched junction base count. The germline V gene specifies SGDLS as CDR1 and YYNGEE as CDR2.

The sequence was obtained from a man aged 18 to 29 in good health and CMV-seropositive. The chain is assembled from TRBV9 and TRBJ2-2, and 9 junctional nucleotides match TRBD2. Sequencing was carried out using PBMCs. CDR3 loop: CASSVPLGGRDTGELFF. The DNA reads as follows: TGTGCCAGCAGCGTGCCCCTTGGCGGGAGGGACACCGGGGAGCTGTTTTTT.